This entry lists 17 T cell receptor beta chains sequenced from one sample in a study of untreated major depressive disorder (dated by TCRdb to the late 2010s). The research as a whole found: Sequencing confirmed higher TRBV05-01 (Vbeta 5.1) usage among CD4+ T cells of depressed patients than controls, with p = 0.040 in a one-tailed test.

The protocol used for the library was the immunoSEQ multiplex PCR assay. As stored in TCRdb, this immuneACCESS dataset retains in-frame rearrangements with V and J assigned. A fraction of the clones does not appear; measured against another copy, unresolved V genes explain less than half of the discrepancy, and the remainder lacks a known reason. For this sample there are about 25,000 clones; 91% appear just once. 0.55% to 0.9% of the sample comes from the top ten. What these receptors recognize is not known. The sequencing input was CD4+ T cells from PBMCs. These receptors were taken from a woman aged 25-40 years with major depressive disorder.

CDR3 sequence: CASSQDQGLMRELFF. In DNA form, the CDR3 reads TGCGCCAGCAGCCAAGATCAGGGTCTAATGAGGGAACTGTTTTTT. V and J are TRBV4-3 and TRBJ1-4, with D possibly matching TRBD1 (5 bases). V was clipped by 0 bases and J by 12 bases, with 17 bases between them. The germline gives CDR1 LGHNA, CDR2 YSLEER. This CDR3 region has 15 residues.

V is TRBV11-3 and J is TRBJ2-3; D unresolved. The CDR3 extends over 17 amino acids. Deletions cut 1 base from V and 2 bases from J, with 16 bases between. Germline V CDR1 and CDR2: SGHNT, YENEEA. The CDR3 is CASSLGWRPSLTDTQYF. For the CDR3, the DNA is TGTGCCAGCAGCTTAGGCTGGCGTCCCTCCCTCACAGATACGCAGTATTTT. Supplemented by reference TRBV11-3 and TRBJ2-3, the full variable domain reads EAGVVQSPRYKIIEKKQPVAFWCNPISGHNTLYWYLQNLGQGPELLIRYENEEAVDDSQLPKDRFSAERLKGVDSTLKIQPAELGDSAVYLCASSLGWRPSLTDTQYFGPGTRLTVL.

The rearrangement joins TRBV9 to TRBJ2-7; TRBD2 agrees at 10 bases. V gave up 0 bases and J gave up 2 bases; unmatched junction bases: 5. CDR3 length: 16 residues. The germline V gene has CDR1 SGDLS and CDR2 YYNGEE. As DNA, the CDR3 is TGTGCCAGCAGCGTAGCGGCTAGCGGGGGCGCCTACGAGCAGTACTTC. This gives the protein CASSVAASGGAYEQYF. The variable domain in full, completed from reference TRBV9 and TRBJ2-7, reads DSGVTQTPKHLITATGQRVTLRCSPRSGDLSVYWYQQSLDQGLQFLIQYYNGEERAKGNILERFSAQQFPDLHSELNLSSLELGDSALYFCASSVAASGGAYEQYFGPGTRLTVT.

The rearrangement joins TRBV7-8 to TRBJ1-6, with D possibly matching TRBD1 (6 bases). CDR3 length: 14 residues. Germline V gives CDR1 SGHVS, CDR2 FQNEAQ. Trimming pared 6 bases from V and 13 bases from J, leaving 19 bases between. The DNA of the CDR3 is TGTGCCAGCAGGGGACAAGGGGCTTCGATTCCCCTCCACTTT. Amino acids: CASRGQGASIPLHF.

DNA of the CDR3: TGTGCCAGCAGGGGGGAGGCAGATACGCAGTATTTT. It yields the protein CASRGEADTQYF. The V gene is TRBV6-4, the J gene TRBJ2-3; D possibly corresponds to TRBD2 (6 bases). Germline V lookup: CDR1 MRHNA, CDR2 SNTAGT. This CDR3 region has 12 residues. Trimming took off 6 bases at V and 4 bases at J, with 8 bases between the two ends.

This chain links TRBV27 with TRBJ2-7, with TRBD1 identical over 8 bases. The germline V gene encodes CDR1 MNHEY and CDR2 SMNVEV (reference sequence). Trimming at V came to 5 bases and at J to 2 bases, leaving 8 bases not matched to a gene. The length of the CDR3 is 15 residues. The CDR3 DNA is TGTGCCAGCAGTCACCGAGTGGGACAGGCCTACGAGCAGTACTTC. Translating it yields CASSHRVGQAYEQYF.

This clone appeared a single time. The chain is built from TRBV5-4 and TRBJ2-1; no clear D. Germline assignment: CDR1 SGHNT and CDR2 YYREEE (reference sequence). The CDR3 sequence is 13 residues long. V dropped 1 base and J dropped 14 bases, with 16 bases sitting between them. Written as DNA, the CDR3 is TGTGCCAGCAGCTTGTTGGATCGTGGAGCTGAGTTCTTC. It specifies CASSLLDRGAEFF.

This clone has a single count. The J gene is TRBJ2-5, the V gene TRBV19, with no clear D. This CDR3 has 13 amino acids. The V end was cut by 3 bases, the J end by 4 bases, with 9 bases between. Looked up from germline, CDR1 is LNHDA and CDR2 is SQIVND (reference sequence). CDR3 loop: CASSMGNAETQYF. The CDR3, as DNA: TGTGCCAGTAGTATGGGGAACGCAGAGACCCAGTACTTC.

CDR3 sequence reads: CASSQDLGEVGETQYF. The CDR3 nucleotides read TGTGCCAGCAGCCAAGATCTGGGGGAGGTTGGAGAGACCCAGTACTTC. This chain joins TRBV4-2 and TRBJ2-5; possible D gene TRBD2, 6 bases. Per the germline V gene, CDR1 is LGHNA and CDR2 is YNFKEQ. Trimming stripped 0 bases from V and 4 bases from J, with 15 bases between. The CDR3 extends over 16 amino acids.

CDR3 region: CASSIGGLLGIWGNQPQHF. The DNA for the CDR3 is TGTGCCAGTAGTATAGGAGGGCTCCTTGGTATCTGGGGCAATCAGCCCCAGCATTTT. V usage is TRBV19 and J usage is TRBJ1-5; D call uncertain. Germline CDR1 reads LNHDA; CDR2 reads SQIVND (reference sequence). The CDR3 spans 19 residues. V was shortened by 1 base and J by 2 bases, with 21 bases between the two germline ends.

This chain uses TRBV28 with TRBJ1-2, with D maybe TRBD1 (5 bases). In germline, CDR1 is MDHEN, CDR2 SYDVKM. Deletions cut 6 bases from V and 4 bases from J, with 18 bases between. This CDR3 comprises 15 residues. The CDR3 coding sequence is TGTGCCAGCAGATTCCGGGGGGGAGGTTTCTATGGCTACACCTTC. Amino acid sequence: CASRFRGGGFYGYTF.

The CDR3 spells CASSPAATEAFF. The CDR3 bases are TGTGCCAGCAGTCCGGCAGCCACAGAAGCTTTCTTT. The chain combines TRBV28 with TRBJ1-1; no clear D gene. The ends were cut back, 5 bases at V and 8 bases at J, with 12 bases in the middle. Germline V gene lookup returns CDR1 MDHEN and CDR2 SYDVKM. The CDR3 length is 12 residues.

The chain joins TRBV7-9 to TRBJ2-3; maybe TRBD2 (6 bases). Deletions cut 5 bases from V and 4 bases from J, with 16 bases between. In germline, CDR1 is SEHNR, CDR2 FQNEAQ (reference sequence). The length of the CDR3 is 15 residues. The CDR3 DNA reads TGTGCCAGCAGCCCCCGGGGGATTAACCCAGATACGCAGTATTTT. Its translation is CASSPRGINPDTQYF.

The chain combines TRBV23-1 with TRBJ2-7, with 7 bases aligning to TRBD1. TRBV23-1 is an open reading frame whose function is uncertain. With 3 bases clipped from V and 3 bases from J, the junction kept 8 bases outside the gene matches. The CDR3 spans 15 residues. CDR3 nucleotides: TGCGCCAGCAGTCAGAGACAGGGTTTAGGCTACGAGCAGTACTTC. Amino acids: CASSQRQGLGYEQYF.

This rearrangement joins TRBV28 to TRBJ2-2, with no clear D. Germline V gene lookup returns CDR1 MDHEN and CDR2 SYDVKM. The germline V and J ends were trimmed by 6 bases and 3 bases, with 8 bases remaining between them. The CDR3 is 13 residues long. DNA of the CDR3: TGTGCCAGCAGAAAGTCAGACACCGGGGAGCTGTTTTTT. Translated, it gives CASRKSDTGELFF.

The chain couples TRBV5-6 to TRBJ2-7, with 10 bases that match TRBD1. With V trimmed by 4 bases and J by 2 bases, 3 bases remained unmatched. The CDR3 has 14 amino acids. Germline CDR1 and CDR2: SGHDT and YYEEEE. The CDR3 region is CASSPGTGAYEQYF. The CDR3 nucleotides read TGTGCCAGCAGCCCCGGGACAGGGGCCTACGAGCAGTACTTC.

For the CDR3, the DNA is TGCGCCAGCAGCCAATTAATAGGGAAACTTGATTCACCCCTCCACTTT. This translates into CASSQLIGKLDSPLHF. The chain employs TRBV4-1 and TRBJ1-6, with no clear D. Looked up from germline, CDR1 is MGHRA and CDR2 is YSYEKL. The CDR3 extends over 16 amino acids. The V and J ends lost 2 bases and 8 bases respectively, with 16 bases between them.